The rows below give T cell receptor beta chains drawn from one sample of a study of technical replicates of blood from four donors. The protocol was immunoSEQ multiplex PCR, while the TCRdb copy is restricted to in-frame clones and leaves out a portion. The sample has about 75,000 clones, roughly 91% seen once; the top ten hold 0.37%. The specimen was T cells isolated from PBMCs. These receptors all stem from a human donor in good health. Some clones in this sample may be carry-over from other donors' samples. Each CDR3 is given without its conserved first and last residue. Not every row has a clone size; where given, it reads once, few, many or a size class.

clone_size v_call cdr3_aa
- TRBV5-1 ASSLEPSGRAWSTDTQY
few TRBV30 AWSVGRGIYGYT
- TRBV25-1 ASRSDRGGYNEQF
- TRBV7-9 ASSPQGGFRKLF
- TRBV10-1 ASSLQGSYGYT
- TRBV4-1 ASSQGRGFYNEQF
- TRBV5-6 ASREQGRYEQY
- TRBV28 ASSPAFDRGNTEAF
- TRBV19 ASSLNPLTYEQY
- TRBV6-1 ASSETGPRDTQY
- TRBV19 ASVRDRGQGEAF
- TRBV18 ASSPLGRYEQY
- TRBV10-3 AISESISTNEKLF
- TRBV5-1 ASGGTEGLGNTEAF
- TRBV19 ASSNAANYGYT
once TRBV28 ASSYPVLNTEAF
- TRBV9 ASSKSGEPGVGYT
- TRBV11-2 ASSPGLAGFGAEQF
- TRBV6-6 ASSQRQGRDGYT
- TRBV6-6 ASSYRLAGSGELF
few TRBV7-9 ASSLLGQTNEKLF